The 6 T cell receptor beta chains below were found in one sample sequenced in a study of blood T cell repertoires in COVID-19. Sequenced by immunoSEQ multiplex PCR; TCRdb stores in-frame clones only, minus some. This sample has some 90,000 clones, with 70% to 85% found just once. The source material was peripheral blood. Every receptor here comes from a man in his sixties or seventies with active or convalescent COVID-19.

In DNA, the CDR3 is TGTGCCAGCTCACCCCTGAGGGCAGGGGACGGCTACACCTTC. Its protein product is CASSPLRAGDGYTF. The genes are TRBV18 and TRBJ1-2; TRBD1 is a possible D gene (6 bases). The V end lost 3 bases, the J end lost 8 bases, and 16 bases lay between the germline ends. CDR1 is KGHSH, CDR2 LQKENI, per germline. The CDR3 totals 14 residues.

The V gene is TRBV11-2, the J gene TRBJ1-2; TRBD1 agrees at 10 bases. This CDR3 spans 15 amino acids. Germline V gene data show CDR1 as SGHAT and CDR2 as FQNNGV. With 6 bases clipped from V and 4 bases from J, the junction kept 8 bases outside the gene matches. CDR3 residues: CASSRSTGGGYGYTF. CDR3 DNA sequence: TGTGCCAGCAGTCGCTCGACAGGGGGCGGCTATGGCTACACCTTC.

The gene calls are TRBV5-1 and TRBJ1-6; D perhaps matches TRBD1 (6 bases). The CDR3 length is 15 residues. CDR1 SGHRS and CDR2 YFSETQ come from the germline V gene. The V and J ends lost 4 bases and 10 bases respectively, with 18 bases between them. In DNA form, the CDR3 reads TGCGCCAGCAGCGCAGGGGAAAACGAGGGCTCACCCCTCCACTTT. The encoded protein is CASSAGENEGSPLHF.

The CDR3 sequence: CASTTGQTQYF. For the CDR3, the DNA is TGTGCCAGCACAACAGGTCAGACCCAGTACTTC. The rearrangement uses TRBV2 and TRBJ2-5; D might be TRBD1 (5 bases). Per the germline V gene, CDR1 is SNHLY and CDR2 is FYNNEI. Trimming left V 7 bases short and J 6 bases short, with 9 bases between. This CDR3 contains 11 residues.

The chain has TRBV7-8 and TRBJ2-3, with TRBD2 identical over 8 bases. Trimming removed 4 bases from V and 0 bases from J; junction bases left unmatched: 9. The CDR3 runs 17 residues. Germline CDR1 reads SGHVS; CDR2 reads FQNEAQ. This chain's CDR3 is CASSSGAGGASTDTQYF. DNA for the CDR3: TGTGCCAGCAGCTCCGGTGCGGGGGGCGCCAGCACAGATACGCAGTATTTT. The entire variable domain, with the rest obtained from reference TRBV7-8 and TRBJ2-3, is as follows: GAGVSQSPRYKVAKRGQDVALRCDPISGHVSLFWYQQALGQGPEFLTYFQNEAQLDKSGLPSDRFFAERPEGSVSTLKIQRTQQEDSAVYLCASSSGAGGASTDTQYFGPGTRLTVL.

V and J are TRBV7-2 and TRBJ2-7; D unresolved. V lost 0 bases, J lost 3 bases, and 15 bases lay in between. The germline V gene has CDR1 SGHTA and CDR2 FQGNSA. This CDR3 has 16 amino acids. The CDR3 spells CASSLAASQAYYEQYF. The CDR3 coding sequence is TGTGCCAGCAGCTTAGCTGCCTCTCAGGCGTACTACGAGCAGTACTTC.